This record looks at one T cell receptor beta chain sequence and its context. This receptor's antigen is unknown. Base qualities are not recorded, but no much larger clone differs from it by a single base. Inclusive of the bounding cysteine and phenylalanine, the CDR3 is 13 residues long. The only DNA kept is the CDR3, 39 bases in frame from the first base. The germline V gene provides CDR1 SGHTA and CDR2 FQGNSA. V loses 4 bases, J loses 5 bases, and the germline ends lie 12 bases apart. One collaborating source in Seattle enrolled patients while the patients were actively infected and followed the patients over time throughout the course of disease. Collaborating institutions collected whole blood in K2EDTA tubes following their own protocols. For TCRbeta analysis, collaborators shipped samples in one of three forms: frozen whole blood, isolated PBMCs, or DNA extracted from either of those sample types.

The sample originates from a study of blood T cell repertoires in COVID-19 (dated by TCRdb to 2019 to 2021). Study-wide context: Samples from collaborators originated in the United States, Italy and Spain and spanned both the acute and convalescent phases of COVID-19. Samples came from the ongoing ImmuneRACE study (first 160 participants) plus 1,254 subjects from 6 global collaborators. Deeply sampled blood TCRbeta repertoires from subjects exposed to, actively infected with, or recovered from COVID-19 were included in the dataset. Where available, HLA class I and class II types were taken from metadata supplied by the sample provider and were not determined by assay-based typing. The repertoires were released in a freely available public database meant as a resource for research on the immune response to SARS-CoV-2. A de-identified subject ID, COVID-19 status, age in years and sex were almost always included in the sample metadata. The prospective study material was composed of cDNA or gDNA derived from T cells, B-cell-depleted T cells, or PBMCs. General findings and caveats noted by the study authors: How much clinical and demographic metadata was included differed by source and by participant, and the metadata was provided uncurated.

TCRbeta CDR3 regions were amplified from genomic DNA using the immunoSEQ Assay, a bias-controlled multiplex PCR. The authors' pipeline ran thus. The number of nucleated cells in each sample was estimated by amplification of reference gene primers within the assay. To quantify the absolute abundance of each unique TCRbeta CDR3 rearrangement, sequence reads were collapsed and filtered. For each sample, productive Simpson clonality was calculated as the square root of Simpson's diversity index over productive rearrangements. TCRdb holds this immuneACCESS table with in-frame rearrangements only. Some clones are missing; in checked studies, unresolved V genes explain under half, and the rest has no known cause. That table is the source of V, J and clone size, and D and trimming were worked out from the DNA. This sample comprises about 170,000 clones, around 87% of them detected only once. The ten top clones hold 2.5% to 3% of the sample.

Sequenced material: peripheral blood. The TCR originated in a woman older than 75 with COVID-19, enrolled during active disease. The chain uses TRBV7-2 and TRBJ2-7, with TRBD1 tentatively as D gene (5 bases match). The DNA sequence is given as TGTGCCAGCAGCTCGTGGCAGGGAAACGAGCAGTACTTC. Its protein reads: CASSSWQGNEQYF.